These T cell receptor beta chains were read from a single sample in a study of T cell repertoires in cytomegalovirus infection. TCRdb used MiXCR to reprocess the reads, holding one entry per CDR3 protein. The data show approximately 250,000 distinct CDR3 sequences, with 6.5% seen just once and around 6.5% held by the top ten. The specimen sequenced was PBMCs. The receptors were gathered from a human donor in good health (CMV status not recorded). Some clones in this sample may be carry-over from other donors' samples. CDR3s include the opening cysteine and the closing phenylalanine or tryptophan. The D gene is left open where the match is weak. Some rows mark clone size as missing; the rest say once, few, many or name a class of expanded clone.

clone size: many
V gene: TRBV19
J gene: TRBJ2-7
D gene: TRBD1
CDR3 protein: CASSLQGGTGVYEQYF
CDR3 DNA: TGTGCCAGTAGCCTTCAAGGTGGGACAGGAGTCTACGAGCAGTACTTC

clone size: many
V gene: TRBV19
J gene: TRBJ2-5
D gene: .
CDR3 protein: CASSIQGPQETQYF
CDR3 DNA: TGTGCCAGTAGTATACAGGGACCCCAAGAGACCCAGTACTTC

clone size: many
V gene: TRBV5-6
J gene: TRBJ1-1
D gene: .
CDR3 protein: CASSLAAYPEAFF
CDR3 DNA: TGTGCCAGCAGCTTGGCAGCGTACCCCGAAGCTTTCTTT

clone size: many
V gene: TRBV5-1
J gene: TRBJ2-1
D gene: TRBD2
CDR3 protein: CASSRLAGEYNEQFF
CDR3 DNA: TGCGCCAGCAGCAGGCTAGCGGGCGAGTACAATGAGCAGTTCTTC

clone size: many
V gene: TRBV7-2
J gene: TRBJ2-7
D gene: .
CDR3 protein: CASSPRGGEQYF
CDR3 DNA: TGTGCCAGCAGCCCCCGTGGGGGGGAGCAGTACTTC

clone size: many
V gene: TRBV20-1
J gene: TRBJ2-1
D gene: .
CDR3 protein: CSARGGGGSYNEQFF
CDR3 DNA: TGCAGTGCTAGAGGTGGGGGCGGCTCCTACAATGAGCAGTTCTTC

clone size: .
V gene: TRBV7-9
J gene: TRBJ2-5
D gene: .
CDR3 protein: CASSLPQGLQETQYF
CDR3 DNA: TGTGCCAGCAGCTTACCGCAGGGGTTACAAGAGACCCAGTACTTC

clone size: many
V gene: TRBV7-2
J gene: TRBJ1-1
D gene: .
CDR3 protein: CASSSPLTGILVPEAFF
CDR3 DNA: TGTGCCAGCAGCTCGCCACTAACAGGGATTCTCGTCCCTGAAGCTTTCTTT

clone size: many
V gene: TRBV6-1
J gene: TRBJ1-1
D gene: .
CDR3 protein: CASSPDSSREAFF
CDR3 DNA: TGTGCCAGCAGTCCGGACTCCTCCCGGGAAGCTTTCTTT

clone size: many
V gene: TRBV12-3/TRBV12-4
J gene: TRBJ1-1
D gene: .
CDR3 protein: CASSLGQSNTEAFF
CDR3 DNA: TGTGCCAGCAGTTTAGGCCAGTCGAACACTGAAGCTTTCTTT

clone size: many
V gene: TRBV5-5
J gene: TRBJ2-2
D gene: .
CDR3 protein: CASSRLDPRGTGELFF
CDR3 DNA: TGTGCCAGCAGCCGGCTGGATCCGCGGGGCACCGGGGAGCTGTTTTTT

clone size: many
V gene: TRBV5-1
J gene: TRBJ1-4
D gene: .
CDR3 protein: CASSLSWEFATNEKLFF
CDR3 DNA: TGCGCCAGCAGCTTGTCTTGGGAGTTTGCAACTAATGAAAAACTGTTTTTT

clone size: many
V gene: TRBV6-1
J gene: TRBJ2-2
D gene: .
CDR3 protein: CASSIQTGTGELFF
CDR3 DNA: TGTGCCAGCAGTATACAAACAGGGACCGGGGAGCTGTTTTTT

clone size: many
V gene: TRBV11-3
J gene: TRBJ2-1
D gene: .
CDR3 protein: CASSLTVYNEQFF
CDR3 DNA: TGTGCCAGCAGCTTAACAGTTTACAATGAGCAGTTCTTC

clone size: many
V gene: TRBV7-2
J gene: TRBJ1-5
D gene: .
CDR3 protein: CASSREGQGVGSNQPQHF
CDR3 DNA: TGTGCCAGCAGCCGAGAGGGTCAGGGAGTGGGTAGCAATCAGCCCCAGCATTTT

clone size: many
V gene: TRBV7-9
J gene: TRBJ1-1
D gene: TRBD1
CDR3 protein: CASSQSDREDTEAFF
CDR3 DNA: TGTGCCAGCAGCCAATCAGACAGGGAAGACACTGAAGCTTTCTTT

clone size: many
V gene: TRBV5-5
J gene: TRBJ1-4
D gene: .
CDR3 protein: CASSVDGTHNEKLFF
CDR3 DNA: TGTGCCAGCAGCGTCGACGGGACGCATAATGAAAAACTGTTTTTT

clone size: many
V gene: TRBV27
J gene: TRBJ1-4
D gene: .
CDR3 protein: CASKEGHLATNEKLFF
CDR3 DNA: TGTGCCAGCAAGGAGGGACACCTAGCAACTAATGAAAAACTGTTTTTT

clone size: many
V gene: TRBV19
J gene: TRBJ2-3
D gene: .
CDR3 protein: CATEGRDGTDTQYF
CDR3 DNA: TGTGCCACAGAGGGGCGGGATGGCACAGATACGCAGTATTTT

clone size: many
V gene: TRBV6-2/TRBV6-3
J gene: TRBJ2-1
D gene: .
CDR3 protein: CASLGGGRGGANEQFF
CDR3 DNA: TGTGCCAGCTTAGGGGGGGGGCGTGGAGGTGCCAATGAGCAGTTCTTC

clone size: many
V gene: TRBV7-9
J gene: TRBJ1-1
D gene: TRBD1
CDR3 protein: CASDPGQGVGDTEAFF
CDR3 DNA: TGTGCCAGTGATCCGGGACAGGGGGTGGGGGACACTGAAGCTTTCTTT

clone size: many
V gene: TRBV7-6
J gene: TRBJ1-2
D gene: .
CDR3 protein: CASSLSREDSTSGYGYTF
CDR3 DNA: .

clone size: .
V gene: TRBV2
J gene: TRBJ2-1
D gene: .
CDR3 protein: CASSGGSSSYNEQFF
CDR3 DNA: TGTGCCAGCAGTGGCGGCTCCAGCTCCTACAATGAGCAGTTCTTC

clone size: many
V gene: TRBV28
J gene: TRBJ2-3
D gene: TRBD2
CDR3 protein: CASSFEAGVNTDTQYF
CDR3 DNA: TGTGCCAGCAGTTTCGAGGCGGGGGTGAACACAGATACGCAGTATTTT

clone size: few
V gene: TRBV5-1
J gene: TRBJ2-7
D gene: .
CDR3 protein: CASSARLSYEQYF
CDR3 DNA: TGCGCCAGCAGCGCCAGACTCTCCTACGAGCAGTACTTC

clone size: many
V gene: TRBV7-2
J gene: TRBJ2-1
D gene: .
CDR3 protein: CASSLSPPSSYNEQFF
CDR3 DNA: TGTGCCAGCAGCTTATCCCCGCCGAGCTCCTACAATGAGCAGTTCTTC

clone size: many
V gene: TRBV20-1
J gene: TRBJ1-4
D gene: TRBD1
CDR3 protein: CSARGDTGANEKLFF
CDR3 DNA: TGCAGTGCTAGAGGTGATACAGGGGCTAATGAAAAACTGTTTTTT

clone size: .
V gene: TRBV4-3
J gene: TRBJ1-2
D gene: .
CDR3 protein: CASSQDRGLGYGYTF
CDR3 DNA: TGCGCCAGCAGCCAAGATCGAGGGCTAGGCTATGGCTACACCTTC

clone size: many
V gene: TRBV5-1
J gene: TRBJ2-5
D gene: TRBD1
CDR3 protein: CASSSPTGALGQETQYF
CDR3 DNA: TGCGCCAGCAGCTCTCCGACAGGGGCCCTGGGTCAAGAGACCCAGTACTTC

clone size: many
V gene: TRBV11-2
J gene: TRBJ2-5
D gene: .
CDR3 protein: CASSPSPSGAQYF
CDR3 DNA: TGTGCCAGCAGCCCCTCTCCCTCGGGGGCCCAGTACTTC

clone size: many
V gene: TRBV29-1
J gene: TRBJ1-1
D gene: .
CDR3 protein: CSVPGTPLRAFF
CDR3 DNA: TGCAGCGTCCCCGGGACACCTCTCCGAGCTTTCTTT

clone size: many
V gene: TRBV5-1
J gene: TRBJ2-7
D gene: .
CDR3 protein: CASSKSGTYEQYF
CDR3 DNA: TGCGCCAGCAGCAAATCGGGCACCTACGAGCAGTACTTC

clone size: many
V gene: TRBV20-1
J gene: TRBJ2-3
D gene: .
CDR3 protein: CSARDRIGRTDTQYF
CDR3 DNA: TGCAGTGCTAGAGATCGGATCGGGCGCACAGATACGCAGTATTTT

clone size: few
V gene: TRBV19
J gene: TRBJ1-1
D gene: TRBD1
CDR3 protein: CASSRDRGKAEAFF
CDR3 DNA: TGTGCCAGTAGCCGGGACAGGGGGAAGGCTGAAGCTTTCTTT

clone size: many
V gene: TRBV6-6
J gene: TRBJ1-1
D gene: .
CDR3 protein: CASSYGRGGTEAFF
CDR3 DNA: TGTGCCAGCAGTTACGGGAGGGGGGGAACTGAAGCTTTCTTT

clone size: .
V gene: TRBV9
J gene: TRBJ2-2
D gene: TRBD1
CDR3 protein: CASSVAFGTGTDTGELFF
CDR3 DNA: TGTGCCAGCAGCGTAGCTTTCGGGACAGGAACCGACACCGGGGAGCTGTTTTTT

clone size: many
V gene: TRBV29-1
J gene: TRBJ2-7
D gene: TRBD2
CDR3 protein: CSGGGSGADEQYF
CDR3 DNA: TGCAGCGGCGGGGGTAGCGGGGCCGACGAGCAGTACTTC

clone size: many
V gene: TRBV9
J gene: TRBJ2-5
D gene: .
CDR3 protein: CASSAAPTVSIIGETQYF
CDR3 DNA: TGTGCCAGCAGCGCGGCCCCGACGGTGTCGATAATAGGCGAGACCCAGTACTTC

clone size: many
V gene: TRBV28
J gene: TRBJ2-5
D gene: TRBD2
CDR3 protein: CASSPRGGHQETQYF
CDR3 DNA: TGTGCCAGCAGTCCCCGGGGGGGGCATCAAGAGACCCAGTACTTC

clone size: many
V gene: TRBV28
J gene: TRBJ1-1
D gene: .
CDR3 protein: CASIILGRDTEAFF
CDR3 DNA: TGTGCCAGCATAATCCTGGGCAGGGACACTGAAGCTTTCTTT

clone size: many
V gene: TRBV9
J gene: TRBJ2-1
D gene: .
CDR3 protein: CASSVAGAYNEQFF
CDR3 DNA: TGTGCCAGCAGCGTAGCGGGAGCCTACAATGAGCAGTTCTTC

clone size: many
V gene: TRBV12-3/TRBV12-4
J gene: TRBJ1-1
D gene: TRBD1
CDR3 protein: CASSPGDRENTEAFF
CDR3 DNA: TGTGCCAGCAGTCCAGGGGACAGGGAGAACACTGAAGCTTTCTTT

clone size: many
V gene: TRBV6-1
J gene: TRBJ1-1
D gene: .
CDR3 protein: CASRPGTAEAFF
CDR3 DNA: TGTGCCAGTAGGCCCGGGACGGCCGAAGCTTTCTTT

clone size: .
V gene: TRBV6-5
J gene: TRBJ2-2
D gene: .
CDR3 protein: CASSTTWGTGFANTGELFF
CDR3 DNA: TGTGCCAGCAGTACGACGTGGGGTACAGGCTTCGCGAACACCGGGGAGCTGTTTTTT

clone size: many
V gene: TRBV7-8
J gene: TRBJ1-4
D gene: .
CDR3 protein: CASSLRRGGGGEKLFF
CDR3 DNA: TGTGCCAGCAGCTTACGTAGAGGGGGTGGCGGTGAAAAACTGTTTTTT

clone size: many
V gene: TRBV7-2
J gene: TRBJ2-7
D gene: TRBD1
CDR3 protein: CASSLAGTGVYEQYF
CDR3 DNA: TGTGCCAGCAGCCTAGCAGGGACAGGGGTCTACGAGCAGTACTTC

clone size: many
V gene: TRBV7-2
J gene: TRBJ1-2
D gene: .
CDR3 protein: CASSLDTAYGYTF
CDR3 DNA: TGTGCCAGCAGCTTAGATACAGCCTATGGCTACACCTTC

clone size: many
V gene: TRBV14
J gene: TRBJ1-1
D gene: .
CDR3 protein: CASSQAIAWGKDTEAFF
CDR3 DNA: TGTGCCAGCAGCCAAGCCATTGCTTGGGGAAAGGACACTGAAGCTTTCTTT

clone size: .
V gene: TRBV7-3
J gene: TRBJ2-1
D gene: TRBD2
CDR3 protein: CASSLVASGLAREEQFF
CDR3 DNA: TGTGCCAGCAGCTTAGTCGCCTCCGGACTAGCGAGAGAGGAGCAGTTCTTC